One and the same sample provided the 19 T cell receptor beta chains below, sequenced in a study of identical twins. TCRdb re-derived calls from the 5' RACE reads in MiXCR, one entry per CDR3 protein. The table has around 510,000 distinct CDR3 sequences, roughly an eighth seen once; the top ten hold 0.95% to 1%. The data also belong to a second study, concerning yellow fever vaccine responses in identical twins.

The sample comprised CD4+ T cells sorted from blood. Receptors were obtained from a young woman in good health.

This clonotype was observed at least ten times. The chain employs TRBV28 and TRBJ2-1; D is uncertain. Germline V CDR1 and CDR2: MDHEN, SYDVKM. V was shortened by 5 bases and J by 5 bases, with 13 bases between the two germline ends. The CDR3 contains 14 residues. Here the CDR3 reads CASSPPVNNNEQFF. DNA of the CDR3: TGTGCCAGCAGTCCCCCCGTGAACAACAATGAGCAGTTCTTC.

The chain links TRBV9 to TRBJ1-2; 12 bases are a match to TRBD1. Germline CDR1 SGDLS, CDR2 YYNGEE. The V and J ends lost 7 bases and 4 bases, in that order; junction bases with no gene match: 8. The CDR3 runs 15 residues. CDR3 sequence: CASRSGTGGLYGYTF. The DNA of the CDR3 is TGTGCCAGCCGGTCGGGGACAGGGGGCCTCTATGGCTACACCTTC.

The V and J genes are TRBV6-2 or TRBV6-3 and TRBJ2-2; the D is unclear. Trimming removed 6 bases from V and 7 bases from J, with 15 bases in between. This CDR3 region has 14 residues. Looked up from germline, CDR1 is MNHEY and CDR2 is SVGEGT. The CDR3 DNA follows: TGTGCCAGCAGCCGCGACCTTGAGAGCGGGGAGCTGTTTTTT. Its translation: CASSRDLESGELFF.

This chain uses TRBV2 with TRBJ2-1; the D gene is possibly TRBD1 (6 bases). Germline assignment: CDR1 SNHLY and CDR2 FYNNEI. The CDR3 covers 15 residues. Trimming removed 2 bases at V and 12 bases at J, with 20 bases between. In nucleotides, the CDR3 is TGTGCCAGCAGTGAAACAGCGCAACAGGGTGAGGTGCAGTTCTTC. Its protein product is CASSETAQQGEVQFF.

This clonotype was recorded a few times. J is TRBJ2-5 and V is TRBV25-1; TRBD1 matches 10 bases. The CDR3 loop spans 13 amino acids. CDR1 is MGHDK and CDR2 is SYGVNS in the germline V gene. Trimming cost V 4 bases and J 5 bases; bases outside gene matches: 1. The CDR3 DNA follows: TGTGCCAGCAGTGCGGACAGGGGGGAGACCCAGTACTTC. This gives the protein CASSADRGETQYF.

The gene calls are TRBV7-2 and TRBJ2-4; possibly TRBD1 or TRBD2 for D (5 bases each). The CDR3 consists of 12 residues. Germline assignment: CDR1 SGHTA and CDR2 FQGNSA. Trimming stripped 2 bases from V and 9 bases from J, with 8 bases between. The CDR3 DNA reads as TGTGCCAGCAGCTTAAGTGGGGGCATTCAGTACTTC. Translated, it gives CASSLSGGIQYF.

The V and J genes are TRBV6-2 or TRBV6-3 and TRBJ2-1; 8 bases map to TRBD1. Looked up from germline, CDR1 is MNHEY and CDR2 is SVGEGT. V gave up 5 bases and J gave up 4 bases; unmatched junction bases: 16. CDR3 length: 18 residues. DNA for the CDR3: TGTGCCAGCAGTCGGGACAGGTCGCCCCAGGTATTATACAATGAGCAGTTCTTC. Amino acids: CASSRDRSPQVLYNEQFF.

This clonotype was detected a few times. The chain couples TRBV11-1 to TRBJ2-2; TRBD1 might be the D (5 bases). The germline CDR1 and CDR2 sequences are SGHAT and FQDESV (reference sequence). This CDR3 comprises 13 residues. The ends were cut back, 5 bases at V and 4 bases at J, with 8 bases in the middle. DNA of the CDR3: TGTGCCAGCAGCCCCGACAGCACCGGGGAGCTGTTTTTT. The encoded protein is CASSPDSTGELFF.

The rearrangement uses TRBV9 and TRBJ2-7, with D possibly matching TRBD2 (5 bases). V shed 3 bases and J shed 1 base, with 14 bases lying between them. Germline values: CDR1 SGDLS, CDR2 YYNGEE. This CDR3 contains 15 residues. For the CDR3, the DNA is TGTGCCAGCAGCGCCGGCAGCGGCCGATCCTACGAGCAGTACTTC. Amino acids: CASSAGSGRSYEQYF.

The gene calls are TRBV20-1 and TRBJ2-3; unclear D gene. The CDR3 is 13 residues long. Germline-derived CDR1 and CDR2 are DFQATT and SNEGSKA (reference sequence). V was cut by 3 bases and J by 2 bases, with 9 bases left in between. In DNA form, the CDR3 reads TGCAGTGCTAGGATCGTCGCCACAGATACGCAGTATTTT. This sequence encodes CSARIVATDTQYF.

The chain employs TRBV20-1 and TRBJ2-5; D gene uncertain. This CDR3 is built from 11 residues. V was pared by 5 bases and J by 5 bases, with 9 bases between. Germline values: CDR1 DFQATT, CDR2 SNEGSKA (reference sequence). The CDR3 DNA reads TGCAGTGCTGGAATAGGGGAGACCCAGTACTTC. Its protein product is CSAGIGETQYF.

This chain joins TRBV5-5 and TRBJ1-1; D is unclear. CDR1 is SGHKS, CDR2 YYEKEE, per germline (reference sequence). The CDR3 is made up of 13 amino acids. Trimming left V 3 bases short and J 4 bases short, with 10 bases between. The CDR3 region has the DNA TGTGCCAGCAGCTCCCTTGTGAGCACTGAAGCTTTCTTT. Its protein is CASSSLVSTEAFF.

The chain is built from TRBV20-1 and TRBJ2-7, with D tentatively TRBD1 (5 bases). The CDR3 is made up of 13 amino acids. Trimming shortened V by 1 base and J by 3 bases, and 10 bases separated the two germline ends. Germline CDR1 DFQATT, CDR2 SNEGSKA (reference sequence). CDR3 sequence: CSARAPDSYEQYF. The DNA for the CDR3 is TGCAGTGCTAGAGCCCCCGACAGCTACGAGCAGTACTTC.

This clonotype was counted only a few times. The gene calls are TRBV5-6 and TRBJ1-1; 7 bases agree with TRBD1. The CDR3 consists of 14 residues. The junction had 7 bases not matched to a gene; V was cut back by 4 bases and J by 4 bases. Germline assignment: CDR1 SGHDT and CDR2 YYEEEE. The CDR3 here is CASSLRGGFTEAFF. CDR3 DNA sequence: TGTGCCAGCAGCCTCAGGGGGGGATTCACTGAAGCTTTCTTT.

The chain employs TRBV6-1 and TRBJ2-5, with a weak D call TRBD2 (6 bases). Germline CDR1 reads MNHNS; CDR2 reads SASEGT. Trimming shortened V by 7 bases and J by 2 bases, and 14 bases separated the two germline ends. The CDR3 spans 14 residues. CDR3 in DNA: TGTGCCAGCAATAGGGCGGGGCCTCAAGAGACCCAGTACTTC. This sequence encodes CASNRAGPQETQYF.

This clonotype was picked up a small number of times. This chain uses TRBV7-9 with TRBJ2-2; 8 bases are a match to TRBD1. In germline, CDR1 is SEHNR, CDR2 FQNEAQ (reference sequence). V was clipped by 5 bases and J by 0 bases; unmatched bases: 5. The CDR3 has 16 residues. The CDR3 region is CASSARTGSNTGELFF. The DNA for the CDR3 is TGTGCCAGCAGCGCGAGGACAGGGTCGAACACCGGGGAGCTGTTTTTT.

V gene TRBV4-3 combines with J gene TRBJ2-1, with D possibly TRBD2 on 6 matching bases. Per germline, CDR1 LGHNA and CDR2 YSLEER. V lost 1 base to trimming and J lost 5 bases, with 15 bases between them. CDR3 length: 16 residues. Here the CDR3 DNA reads TGCGCCAGCAGCCAAGGCGGGATAAAGCCCAACAATGAGCAGTTCTTC. This codes for CASSQGGIKPNNEQFF.

This clonotype was found many times. This chain joins TRBV12-3 or TRBV12-4 and TRBJ1-5; D not resolved. This CDR3 is 15 amino acids long. Deletions cut 5 bases from V and 3 bases from J, with 14 bases between. CDR3 sequence: CASSPAALFNQPQHF. CDR3 bases: TGTGCCAGCAGTCCAGCCGCCCTTTTCAATCAGCCCCAGCATTTT.

At least ten counts were recorded for this clonotype. The chain joins TRBV5-1 to TRBJ2-3; no definite D call. This CDR3 has 13 residues. CDR1 SGHRS and CDR2 YFSETQ come from the germline V gene. The V and J ends lost 0 bases and 2 bases respectively, with 4 bases between them. CDR3 DNA sequence: TGCGCCAGCAGCTTGGACAACACAGATACGCAGTATTTT. It encodes CASSLDNTDTQYF.